This T cell receptor beta chain derives from a study of patients and donors after allogeneic stem cell transplantation. V shed 3 bases, J shed 3 bases, and the junction held 7 bases outside the gene matches. The CDR3 has 15 residues. Germline V gives CDR1 MDHEN, CDR2 SYDVKM. TCRdb fed the RT-PCR reads into MiXCR, producing one record per CDR3 protein. The sample contains tens of thousands of distinct CDR3 sequences, around 46% of which appear only once. Sequenced: blood, either unsorted or a sorted T cell fraction (not recorded which). The V and J genes are TRBV28 and TRBJ2-7; 8 positions agree with TRBD2. The TCR was taken from a human donor who was either an allogeneic HSCT recipient or a stem cell or donor lymphocyte infusion donor (not recorded which). It is not recorded whose cells these are; they may come from a transplant donor. The CDR3 nucleotides read TGTGCCAGCAGTTTGGAGAGCGGGGGACTCTACGAGCAGTACTTC. Protein product: CASSLESGGLYEQYF.